A single sample is the source of the 19 T cell receptor beta chains below, sequenced in a study of T-cell reconstitution after alpha-beta-depleted transplantation in children (dated by TCRdb to 2015 to 2016). Library creation used PCR. The sequencer listed for this sample is Illumina HiSeq 2500. TCR libraries were prepared with molecular barcoding, using unique molecular identifiers to normalize TCRbeta repertoire quantification. TCRdb itself trimmed the public reads at Q25 with fastp, ran MiXCR and retained productive beta chains. Rows with one shared CDR3 protein collapse into an entry with the most common genes and DNA. This sample comprises some 600,000 distinct CDR3 sequences, under 15% of them detected only once. About 2% of the sample is in the top ten clones. Taken with the paper, the label for treatment or condition translates to: allogeneic hematopoietic cell transplantation with graft depleted of TCRalphabeta T cells and CD19 B cells.

Sequencing used PBMCs, mostly from graft donor cells, obtained 360 days after TCRalphabeta/CD19-depleted stem cell transplant. The origin of the receptors is a male patient under 18 who had a stem cell transplant for acute myeloid leukemia, so the T cells may come from the graft donor.

Ten or more counts support this clonotype. The V and J genes are TRBV28 and TRBJ1-4; D ambiguous. The CDR3 sequence is 13 residues long. Germline V gives CDR1 MDHEN, CDR2 SYDVKM. V was clipped by 3 bases and J by 4 bases, with 6 bases between them. The CDR3 here is CASSFASNEKLFF. The CDR3 nucleotides are TGTGCCAGCAGTTTCGCTAGTAATGAAAAACTGTTTTTT.

This rearrangement joins TRBV5-1 to TRBJ2-7; unclear D gene. The CDR3 is 15 residues long. CDR1 is SGHRS and CDR2 is YFSETQ in the germline V gene. V lost 3 bases and J lost 2, with 15 bases in between. DNA for the CDR3: TGCGCCAGCAGCTCCTACCCACTTCGAACCTACGAGCAGTACTTC. Its translation is CASSSYPLRTYEQYF.

The sample holds a few counts of this clonotype. This chain uses TRBV15 with TRBJ2-1, with D hard to call. Trimming took 3 bases from V and 12 from J, leaving 12 bases between them. Looked up from germline, CDR1 is LNHNV and CDR2 is YYDKDF (reference sequence). CDR3 length: 12 amino acids. The CDR3 here is CATSRVRSAQFF. The DNA for the CDR3 is TGTGCCACCAGCAGGGTTAGGTCTGCGCAGTTCTTC.

Ten or more counts support this clonotype. V and J are TRBV7-9 and TRBJ2-7; D call uncertain. Trimming stripped 7 bases from V and 5 bases from J, with 15 bases between. Germline V gene data show CDR1 as SEHNR and CDR2 as FQNEAQ (reference sequence). The CDR3 spans 13 residues. The CDR3, as DNA: TGTGCCAGCACCCTGGACCTAGAACACGAGCAGTACTTC. Amino acid sequence: CASTLDLEHEQYF.

This clonotype was seen a handful of times. The chain combines TRBV6-2 or TRBV6-3 with TRBJ2-1; TRBD2 matches at 10 bases. J gave up 8 bases and V 5 bases, and 15 bases lay outside the gene matches. The CDR3 extends over 17 amino acids. Germline values: CDR1 MNHEY, CDR2 SVGEGT. The chain's CDR3 is CASSAVRAGGPGDEQFF. The CDR3 DNA reads TGTGCCAGCAGTGCGGTTCGAGCGGGAGGGCCTGGCGATGAGCAGTTCTTC.

This clonotype has only a few counts. The chain combines TRBV6-2 or TRBV6-3 with TRBJ2-2; 7 bases line up with TRBD1. Germline CDR1 MNHEY, CDR2 SVGEGT. V shed 10 bases and J 4 bases; nucleotides not matched to a gene: 3. CDR3 size: 12 residues. Here the CDR3 DNA reads TGTGCCATTCGACAGGGCACCGGGGAGCTGTTTTTT. Translation: CAIRQGTGELFF.

This clonotype appeared many times. This sequence joins TRBV20-1 and TRBJ2-7; D gene uncertain. CDR3 length: 11 amino acids. Germline loops: CDR1 DFQATT, CDR2 SNEGSKA (reference sequence). This chain's CDR3 is CFPGPHYEQYF. CDR3 DNA: TGCTTCCCGGGTCCTCACTACGAGCAGTACTTC.

This clonotype was counted between two and nine times. J is TRBJ2-7 and V is TRBV20-1; no definite D call. Trimming took 6 bases from V and 0 from J, leaving 12 bases between them. Germline CDR1 reads DFQATT; CDR2 reads SNEGSKA (reference sequence). This CDR3 spans 13 amino acids. The CDR3 sequence is CSASVIFSYEQYF. CDR3 sequence (DNA): TGCAGTGCCTCTGTTATTTTCTCCTACGAGCAGTACTTC.

This clonotype turned up a few times. The rearrangement links TRBV9 to TRBJ2-1; the D is unclear. Trimming took off 2 bases at V and 8 bases at J, with 11 bases between the two ends. This CDR3 spans 13 amino acids. The germline gives CDR1 SGDLS, CDR2 YYNGEE. The CDR3 protein is CASSVGSRYEQFF. The CDR3 DNA reads as TGTGCCAGCAGCGTCGGGTCCCGGTATGAGCAGTTCTTC.

The chain has TRBV12-3 or TRBV12-4 and TRBJ2-7; possible D gene TRBD2, 5 bases. V lost 7 bases, J lost 2 bases, and 15 bases lay in between. There are 14 residues in the CDR3. CDR3 DNA: TGTGCCAGCACCATAGACGTGGGAGCCTACGAGCAGTACTTC. Its translation: CASTIDVGAYEQYF.

Remarks on this clonotype: At one boundary the junction diverges from the germline segment, which might be a read error. This chain connects TRBV28 to TRBJ1-2, with TRBD1 as a possible D gene (5 bases). This CDR3 comprises 12 residues. The germline V gene encodes CDR1 MDHEN and CDR2 SYDVKM. The CDR3 DNA sequence: TGTGCCAGCAGTTCTCCTCGGGACGCCGCCGTCTTC. Its translation: CASSSPRDAAVF.

This clonotype was observed many times. The J gene is TRBJ2-1, the V gene TRBV20-1; D is undetermined. V lost 0 bases, J lost 14 bases, and 14 bases lay in between. Germline V CDR1 and CDR2: DFQATT, SNEGSKA (reference sequence). The CDR3 runs 12 residues. The CDR3 DNA reads as TGCAGTGCTAGAGATCCCTATGCCCTGGAGTTCTTC. The encoded protein is CSARDPYALEFF.

This chain's CDR3 is CASQLSGTYEQYF. Here the CDR3 DNA reads TGTGCCAGCCAGCTGAGCGGGACCTACGAGCAGTACTTC. The chain links TRBV11-2 to TRBJ2-7, with 7 bases fitting TRBD2. The CDR3 contains 13 residues. CDR1 and CDR2 from the germline V gene are SGHAT and FQNNGV. With V trimmed by 8 bases and J by 2 bases, 6 bases remained unmatched.

The V gene is TRBV4-1, the J gene TRBJ2-3; D call uncertain. Trimming cost V 0 bases and J 4 bases, with 14 bases left between them. Germline V gives CDR1 MGHRA, CDR2 YSYEKL. The CDR3 runs 16 residues. CDR3 residues: CASSQEDTANADTQYF. CDR3 coding DNA: TGCGCCAGCAGCCAAGAGGATACAGCCAACGCAGATACGCAGTATTTT.

The chain employs TRBV19 and TRBJ2-3, with D possibly TRBD2 on 6 matching bases. V was clipped by 6 bases and J by 4 bases, with 14 bases between them. CDR3 size: 14 residues. The V gene's germline CDR1 is LNHDA and CDR2 SQIVND (reference sequence). DNA of the CDR3: TGTGCCAGTAGGGGGAGGAAGTTCTCAGATACGCAGTATTTT. As protein: CASRGRKFSDTQYF. Supplemented by reference TRBV19 and TRBJ2-3, the full variable domain reads DGGITQSPKYLFRKEGQNVTLSCEQNLNHDAMYWYRQDPGQGLRLIYYSQIVNDFQKGDIAEGYSVSREKKESFPLTVTSAQKNPTAFYLCASRGRKFSDTQYFGPGTRLTVL.

This clonotype has a handful of counts. The CDR3 is CASSLSVRGPGYF. CDR3 DNA sequence: TGTGCCAGCAGTTTATCTGTACGGGGCCCTGGGTACTTC. The J gene is TRBJ2-4, the V gene TRBV27, with D tentatively TRBD1 or TRBD2 (5 bases each). Trimming took 0 bases from V and 15 from J, leaving 15 bases between them. CDR1 and CDR2 (germline): MNHEY, SMNVEV (reference sequence). The CDR3 has 13 amino acids.

This chain uses TRBV11-2 with TRBJ2-5, with a weak D call TRBD2 (6 bases). The V gene's germline CDR1 is SGHAT and CDR2 FQNNGV. Trimming took 1 base from V and 2 from J, leaving 20 bases between them. The CDR3 is made up of 18 amino acids. The CDR3 coding sequence is TGTGCCAGCAGCTTAGTAGGGCGACTAGTCGTCGGGCAAGAGACCCAGTACTTC. It is translated as CASSLVGRLVVGQETQYF.

The chain combines TRBV11-2 with TRBJ2-3; perhaps TRBD2 as D (5 bases). Germline CDR1 SGHAT, CDR2 FQNNGV. The CDR3 has 16 amino acids. The V gene lost 5 bases and the J gene lost 3 bases, with 18 bases spanning the gap. CDR3 protein: CASSRFPQRRTDTQYF. The CDR3 coding sequence is TGTGCCAGCAGCCGTTTCCCCCAGCGGAGAACAGATACGCAGTATTTT.

This rearrangement joins TRBV6-2 or TRBV6-3 to TRBJ2-2; D not resolved. This CDR3 is 13 amino acids long. Germline values: CDR1 MNHEY, CDR2 SVGEGT. V lost 7 bases and J lost 4, with 10 bases in between. Written as DNA, the CDR3 is TGTGCCAGCAACGTAGACCCCACCGGGGAGCTGTTTTTT. Translating gives CASNVDPTGELFF.